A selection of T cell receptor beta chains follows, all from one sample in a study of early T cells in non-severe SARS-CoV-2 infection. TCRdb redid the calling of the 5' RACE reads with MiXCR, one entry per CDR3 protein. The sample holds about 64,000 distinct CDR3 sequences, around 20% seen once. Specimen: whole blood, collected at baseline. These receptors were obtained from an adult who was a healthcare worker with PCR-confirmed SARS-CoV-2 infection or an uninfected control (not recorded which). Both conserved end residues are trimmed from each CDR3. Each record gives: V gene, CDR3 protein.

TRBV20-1 SATLGQDIIDEQY
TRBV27 ASRKTGNYEQY
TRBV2 ASKTGVDGYT
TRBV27 ASSLRGIGELF
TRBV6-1 ASSETSGSSYEQY
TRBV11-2 ASSLSSVGDGSLH
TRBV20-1 SARDLLVSSDTQY
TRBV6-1 ASSWTSGGGETQY
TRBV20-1 SARDPAGGLNEQF
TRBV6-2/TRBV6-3 ASSYRDTGELF
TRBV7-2 ASSLQGQGVAGYT
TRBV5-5 ASSLGQIYEQY